The entry that follows covers one TCR beta chain sequence. This entry is derived from a study of CD8 T cells in ankylosing spondylitis. CDR3 size: 16 residues. Germline trimming cut 8 bases from V and 1 base from J; bases unmatched to any gene: 11. Germline V CDR1 and CDR2: MDHEN, SYDVKM. TCRdb used MiXCR to reprocess the 5' RACE reads, holding one entry per CDR3 protein. Among 250,000 to 400,000 distinct CDR3 sequences listed, around 10% were seen once. This rearrangement joins TRBV28 to TRBJ2-3, with TRBD2 matching 8 bases. Specimen: blood, either unsorted or a sorted T cell fraction (not recorded which). The TCR sequence derives from a female donor with ankylosing spondylitis or in good health (not recorded which). The CDR3 region is CASRGRLASGTDTQYF. In DNA, the CDR3 is TGTGCCAGCCGAGGGAGACTAGCGTCAGGCACAGATACGCAGTATTTT.